This T cell receptor (beta chain) was recorded in a study of cytomegalovirus exposure and HLA in healthy donors. This CDR3 has 15 residues. The germline V gene encodes CDR1 LNHDA and CDR2 SQIVND (reference sequence). V lost 3 bases, J lost 4 bases, and 13 bases lay in between. Assay used: immunoSEQ multiplex PCR; TCRdb lists only in-frame clones, some missing. This table has some 140,000 clones, about 80% appearing once. Only one count was recorded for this clone. Sequenced material: PBMCs. The clonotype was recovered from a man aged 25-45 years in good health and CMV-seropositive. The chain combines TRBV19 with TRBJ2-1; weak D call: TRBD2 (6 bases). CDR3 in amino acids: CASSIQGLEYNEQFF. The CDR3 DNA sequence: TGTGCCAGTAGTATTCAGGGACTGGAGTACAATGAGCAGTTCTTC.